A selection of T cell receptor beta chains follows, all from one sample in a study of blood T cells in healthy people across ages. TCRdb independently ran MiXCR on the 5' RACE reads; one entry per CDR3 protein. The data hold about 620,000 distinct CDR3 sequences, with under 25% observed a single time. The sequenced sample consisted of blood. These receptors came from a man between 65 and 79 years old in good health. Both conserved end residues are part of each CDR3. The D gene is left open where the match is weak. Clone size is given for some rows only: seen once, a few or many times, or a class if the clone is expanded.

clone_size: few
j_call: TRBJ1-5
d_call: -
v_call: TRBV12-3/TRBV12-4
cdr3_nt: TGTGCCAGCAGTTTAGAGTGGGGGGGCCATAGCAATCAGCCCCAGCATTTT
cdr3_aa: CASSLEWGGHSNQPQHF

clone_size: few
j_call: TRBJ1-2
d_call: TRBD1
v_call: TRBV6-1
cdr3_nt: TGTGCCAGCAGTGAAGCGCTTGGACAGGCACTACACTTC
cdr3_aa: CASSEALGQALHF

clone_size: -
j_call: TRBJ2-1
d_call: TRBD1
v_call: TRBV4-2
cdr3_nt: TGTGCCAGCAGCCAAGTGGGACAGGGCCTCGCCATTCGGCAGTTCTTC
cdr3_aa: CASSQVGQGLAIRQFF

clone_size: -
j_call: TRBJ1-2
d_call: TRBD1
v_call: TRBV12-3/TRBV12-4
cdr3_nt: TGTGCCAGCAGCCAACGGACAGGGGCAGGAGGCTACACCTTC
cdr3_aa: CASSQRTGAGGYTF

clone_size: many
j_call: TRBJ2-2
d_call: -
v_call: TRBV7-6
cdr3_nt: TGTGCCAGCAGCTTATTGGCCGGGGAGCTGTTTTTT
cdr3_aa: CASSLLAGELFF

clone_size: -
j_call: TRBJ2-5
d_call: TRBD2
v_call: TRBV6-5
cdr3_nt: TGTACCAGCAGTAAGACTAGCGGATTAAAAGAGACCCAGTACTTC
cdr3_aa: CTSSKTSGLKETQYF

clone_size: -
j_call: TRBJ2-3
d_call: -
v_call: TRBV5-1
cdr3_nt: TGCGCCAGCAGCTTGGAAGGTAGAGATACGCAGTATTTT
cdr3_aa: CASSLEGRDTQYF

clone_size: few
j_call: TRBJ1-5
d_call: TRBD1
v_call: TRBV28
cdr3_nt: TGTGCCAGCAGTTCGTGGGACAGGGAGTTTCATCAGCCCCAGCATTTT
cdr3_aa: CASSSWDREFHQPQHF

clone_size: many
j_call: TRBJ1-4
d_call: TRBD1
v_call: TRBV12-3/TRBV12-4
cdr3_nt: TGTGCCAGCAGTTTATACAGGGGTGAAAAACTGTTTTTT
cdr3_aa: CASSLYRGEKLFF

clone_size: few
j_call: TRBJ2-5
d_call: -
v_call: TRBV20-1
cdr3_nt: TGCAGTGCTAGGGGCAGGGTAATGGAGACCCAGTACTTC
cdr3_aa: CSARGRVMETQYF

clone_size: few
j_call: TRBJ2-3
d_call: -
v_call: TRBV20-1
cdr3_nt: TGCAGTGCTAGAGACTACAGACGCGCAGATACGCAGTATTTT
cdr3_aa: CSARDYRRADTQYF

clone_size: -
j_call: TRBJ2-2
d_call: -
v_call: TRBV5-5
cdr3_nt: TGTGCCAGCAGCTCGTCCTTTGGGAGACAGTACACCGGGGAGCTGTTTTTT
cdr3_aa: CASSSSFGRQYTGELFF

clone_size: -
j_call: TRBJ2-7
d_call: -
v_call: TRBV30
cdr3_nt: TGTGCCTGGAGTAATTGGGACGAGCAGTACTTC
cdr3_aa: CAWSNWDEQYF

clone_size: few
j_call: TRBJ2-7
d_call: -
v_call: TRBV6-5
cdr3_nt: TGTGCCAGCAGTCAGGGGCGCAACTACGAGCAGTACTTC
cdr3_aa: CASSQGRNYEQYF

clone_size: -
j_call: TRBJ2-2
d_call: -
v_call: TRBV5-1
cdr3_nt: TGCGCCAGCAATGAGGACAGAACCGGGGAGCTGTTTTTT
cdr3_aa: CASNEDRTGELFF

clone_size: few
j_call: TRBJ2-1
d_call: TRBD2
v_call: TRBV11-2
cdr3_nt: TGTGCCAGCAGCTTTACTAGCGGAGGAGGGGGTGAGCAGTTCTTC
cdr3_aa: CASSFTSGGGGEQFF

clone_size: -
j_call: TRBJ2-1
d_call: -
v_call: TRBV11-2
cdr3_nt: TGTGCCAGCAGGACGGGAGTATACAATGAGCAGTTCTTC
cdr3_aa: CASRTGVYNEQFF

clone_size: -
j_call: TRBJ1-6
d_call: -
v_call: TRBV20-1
cdr3_nt: TGCAGTGCTAGATCAGGGTATTCACCCCTCCACTTT
cdr3_aa: CSARSGYSPLHF

clone_size: -
j_call: TRBJ2-7
d_call: TRBD1
v_call: TRBV30
cdr3_nt: TGTGCCTGGAGGGTTGGACAGGGGGGAGAGCAGTACTTC
cdr3_aa: CAWRVGQGGEQYF

clone_size: -
j_call: TRBJ2-3
d_call: -
v_call: TRBV20-1
cdr3_nt: TGCAGTGCGAGCTCTTCGTGGCGGTACACAGATACGCAGTATTTT
cdr3_aa: CSASSSWRYTDTQYF

clone_size: few
j_call: TRBJ2-2
d_call: -
v_call: TRBV20-1
cdr3_nt: TGCAGTGCTAGAGATTCAAGTGACGGGGAGCTGTTTTTT
cdr3_aa: CSARDSSDGELFF

clone_size: -
j_call: TRBJ2-7
d_call: -
v_call: TRBV9
cdr3_nt: TGTGCCAGCAGCGTAGGCCTCACCCACGGGAACTACGAGCAGTACTTC
cdr3_aa: CASSVGLTHGNYEQYF

clone_size: few
j_call: TRBJ2-3
d_call: -
v_call: TRBV7-2
cdr3_nt: TGTGCCAGCAGCGCCCTTCGTGATACGCAGTATTTT
cdr3_aa: CASSALRDTQYF

clone_size: -
j_call: TRBJ2-4
d_call: -
v_call: TRBV6-2/TRBV6-3
cdr3_nt: TGTGCCAGCAGTTACGCGGGACTTAACATTCAGTACTTC
cdr3_aa: CASSYAGLNIQYF

clone_size: -
j_call: TRBJ1-4
d_call: TRBD1
v_call: TRBV5-1
cdr3_nt: TGCGCCAGCAGCTTGTTTGGGACAGGGAATGAAAAACTGTTTTTT
cdr3_aa: CASSLFGTGNEKLFF

clone_size: few
j_call: TRBJ1-3
d_call: -
v_call: TRBV5-5
cdr3_nt: TGTGCCAGCAGCACCGACAGTCCCTCTGGAAACACCATATATTTT
cdr3_aa: CASSTDSPSGNTIYF

clone_size: -
j_call: TRBJ2-6
d_call: -
v_call: TRBV10-3
cdr3_nt: TGTGCCATCAGTGATGCCCTGAGCTCTGGGGCCAACGTCCCGACTTTC
cdr3_aa: CAISDALSSGANVPTF